The 15 T cell receptor beta chains given below trace back to one sample, sequenced in a study of shared clonotypes between healthy human individuals. Generated by immunoSEQ multiplex PCR, the TCRdb table keeps only in-frame clones and is missing some. The sample yields about 470,000 clones, more than 75% seen once. The specimen sequenced was PBMCs. These TCRs come from a woman aged 40 to 50 in good health. Some clones in this sample may be carry-over from other donors' samples.

The chain joins TRBV9 to TRBJ2-1, with 7 bases that match TRBD2. There are 13 residues in the CDR3. V shed 1 base, J shed 9 bases, and the junction held 4 bases outside the gene matches. CDR1 and CDR2 from the germline V gene are SGDLS and YYNGEE. The CDR3 nucleotides are TGTGCCAGCAGCGTAACTAGCGCCCCTGAGCAGTTCTTC. Its translation: CASSVTSAPEQFF. The whole variable domain, filled in from reference TRBV9 and TRBJ2-1, reads DSGVTQTPKHLITATGQRVTLRCSPRSGDLSVYWYQQSLDQGLQFLIQYYNGEERAKGNILERFSAQQFPDLHSELNLSSLELGDSALYFCASSVTSAPEQFFGPGTRLTVL.

The genes are TRBV4-3 and TRBJ2-7, with TRBD2 matching over 7 bases. The CDR3 has 15 residues. Trimming at V came to 4 bases and at J to 2 bases, leaving 8 bases not matched to a gene. Germline-derived CDR1 and CDR2 are LGHNA and YSLEER. The CDR3 reads CASSRRRGSTYEQYF. The CDR3 region has the DNA TGCGCCAGCAGCCGGAGGCGGGGGTCGACCTACGAGCAGTACTTC.

V usage is TRBV5-1 and J usage is TRBJ1-1; D not certain. This CDR3 has 14 residues. V was trimmed by 3 bases and J by 4 bases, leaving 13 bases between them. The germline CDR1 and CDR2 sequences are SGHRS and YFSETQ. CDR3 in amino acids: CASSSDGRSTEAFF. CDR3 DNA sequence: TGCGCCAGCAGCTCGGACGGACGAAGCACTGAAGCTTTCTTT.

The rearrangement joins TRBV6-1 to TRBJ2-4, with D possibly being TRBD1 or TRBD2 (5 bases each). CDR3 length: 13 residues. Looked up from germline, CDR1 is MNHNS and CDR2 is SASEGT. V lost 10 bases and J lost 6, with 16 bases in between. CDR3 in DNA: TGTGCCACTAAAACCGGGGACCCAAACATTCAGTACTTC. The encoded protein is CATKTGDPNIQYF.

A note on this clone: This likely stems from a read error, as it lies one base from a far larger clone. This rearrangement joins TRBV28 to TRBJ1-4, with a tentative D call TRBD1 (6 bases). CDR3 size: 13 residues. Germline V gene data show CDR1 as MDHEN and CDR2 as SYDVKM. V gave up 8 bases and J gave up 6 bases, with 13 bases separating them. This chain's CDR3 is CASHQRGDEKLFF. As DNA, the CDR3 is TGTGCCAGCCACCAGAGGGGGGATGAAAAACTGTTTTTT. Supplemented by reference TRBV28 and TRBJ1-4, the full variable domain reads DVKVTQSSRYLVKRTGEKVFLECVQDMDHENMFWYRQDPGLGLRLIYFSYDVKMKEKGDIPEGYSVSREKKERFSLILESASTNQTSMYLCASHQRGDEKLFFGSGTQLSVL.

The rearrangement links TRBV11-2 to TRBJ1-5; D gene uncertain. Trimming took 8 bases from V and 6 from J, leaving 11 bases between them. Germline assignment: CDR1 SGHAT and CDR2 FQNNGV. The CDR3 is 12 amino acids. CDR3 nucleotide sequence: TGTGCCAGCTCGTCCATAGGTCAGCCCCAGCATTTT. Residues: CASSSIGQPQHF.

The CDR3 reads CASSRSSGNTEAFF. The CDR3 nucleotides read TGTGCCAGCTCACGTTCTTCCGGGAACACTGAAGCTTTCTTT. The gene calls are TRBV18 and TRBJ1-1; D not resolved. The CDR3 runs 14 residues. V was cut by 4 bases and J by 1 base, with 10 bases left in between. The germline CDR1 and CDR2 sequences are KGHSH and LQKENI.

The rearrangement links TRBV6-5 to TRBJ2-7; 7 bases align to TRBD2. The V gene end was trimmed by 6 bases and the J gene end by 3 bases; junction bases not matched to a gene: 11. The CDR3 totals 15 residues. The V gene's germline CDR1 is MNHEY and CDR2 SVGAGI. The CDR3 DNA is TGTGCCAGCAGCTCACCCGGAGCGGGGAGCTACGAGCAGTACTTC. It encodes CASSSPGAGSYEQYF.

The gene calls are TRBV10-3 and TRBJ2-3; D is perhaps TRBD2 (6 bases). Trimming took off 4 bases at V and 10 bases at J, with 24 bases between the two ends. Germline values: CDR1 ENHRY, CDR2 SYGVKD. This CDR3 spans 16 amino acids. CDR3 amino acids: CAISAAHSGPGEAQYF. In DNA, the CDR3 is TGTGCCATCAGTGCCGCCCACAGCGGTCCGGGGGAGGCGCAGTATTTT.

This rearrangement joins TRBV6-5 to TRBJ2-4, with TRBD1 identical over 8 bases. Germline V lookup: CDR1 MNHEY, CDR2 SVGAGI. CDR3 size: 13 residues. V shed 10 bases, J shed 0 bases, and the junction held 2 bases outside the gene matches. The CDR3 sequence is CATTGEAKNIQYF. CDR3 nucleotide sequence: TGTGCCACGACAGGGGAAGCCAAAAACATTCAGTACTTC.

The sample holds a few counts of this clone. The chain recombines TRBV27 with TRBJ1-4, with TRBD1 matching 8 bases. The V gene end was trimmed by 5 bases and the J gene end by 4 bases; junction bases not matched to a gene: 6. The CDR3 contains 15 residues. CDR1 MNHEY and CDR2 SMNVEV come from the germline V gene (reference sequence). CDR3 DNA sequence: TGTGCCAGCAGTAGGACAGGGCCGGGTAATGAAAAACTGTTTTTT. Its translation is CASSRTGPGNEKLFF.

The chain has TRBV5-1 and TRBJ1-4, with a tentative D call TRBD1 (5 bases). Germline values: CDR1 SGHRS, CDR2 YFSETQ. With 4 bases removed from V and 8 bases from J, the gap between germline ends came to 9 bases. The CDR3 runs 12 residues. The CDR3 protein is CASSRPGEKLFF. The CDR3, as DNA: TGCGCCAGCAGCCGCCCAGGGGAAAAACTGTTTTTT.

The rearrangement uses TRBV5-1 and TRBJ2-7; 13 bases match TRBD2. Germline CDR1 is SGHRS and CDR2 is YFSETQ. Trimming removed 3 bases from V and 3 bases from J; junction bases left unmatched: 9. This CDR3 has 17 residues. CDR3 bases: TGCGCCAGCAGCTCCTATGCCGGGACTAGCGGGATCTACGAGCAGTACTTC. Translation: CASSSYAGTSGIYEQYF.

The V gene is TRBV10-3, the J gene TRBJ2-3; D unclear. CDR3 length equals 14 residues. Germline V lookup: CDR1 ENHRY, CDR2 SYGVKD. V was trimmed by 2 bases and J by 4 bases, leaving 10 bases between them. In DNA, the CDR3 is TGTGCCATCAGTGAGGGGGTAGTACCAGATACGCAGTATTTT. This translates into CAISEGVVPDTQYF.

The J gene is TRBJ2-1, the V gene TRBV2; a possible D gene is TRBD2 (6 bases). This CDR3 is 13 amino acids long. The ends were cut back, 10 bases at V and 0 bases at J, with 10 bases in the middle. Germline V gene data show CDR1 as SNHLY and CDR2 as FYNNEI. In DNA, the CDR3 is TGTGCCACGGGGCGGGACTCCTACAATGAGCAGTTCTTC. It translates to CATGRDSYNEQFF.